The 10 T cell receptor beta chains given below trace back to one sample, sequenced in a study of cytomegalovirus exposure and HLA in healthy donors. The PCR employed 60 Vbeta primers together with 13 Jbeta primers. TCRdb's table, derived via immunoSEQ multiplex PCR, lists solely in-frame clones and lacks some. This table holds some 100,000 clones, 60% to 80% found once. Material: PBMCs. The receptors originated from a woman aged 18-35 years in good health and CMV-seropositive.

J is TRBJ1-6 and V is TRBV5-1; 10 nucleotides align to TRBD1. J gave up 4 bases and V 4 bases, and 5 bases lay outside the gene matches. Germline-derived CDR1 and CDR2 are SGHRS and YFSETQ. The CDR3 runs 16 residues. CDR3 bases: TGCGCCAGCAGCCCGACAGGGGGCGATTATAATTCACCCCTCCACTTT. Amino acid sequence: CASSPTGGDYNSPLHF.

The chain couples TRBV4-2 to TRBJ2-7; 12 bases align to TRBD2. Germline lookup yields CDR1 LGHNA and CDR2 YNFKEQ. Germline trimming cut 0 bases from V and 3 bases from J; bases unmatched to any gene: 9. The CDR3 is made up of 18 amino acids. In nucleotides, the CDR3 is TGTGCCAGCAGCCAAGATGAGCCCCGACTAGCGGGAGTCTACGAGCAGTACTTC. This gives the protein CASSQDEPRLAGVYEQYF.

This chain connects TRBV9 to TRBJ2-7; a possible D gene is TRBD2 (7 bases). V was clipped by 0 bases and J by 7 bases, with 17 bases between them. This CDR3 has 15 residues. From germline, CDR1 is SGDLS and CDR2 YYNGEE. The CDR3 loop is CASSVVASGDREQYF. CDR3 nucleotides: TGTGCCAGCAGCGTAGTGGCTAGCGGAGACAGGGAGCAGTACTTC.

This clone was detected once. Here the CDR3 reads CASSFKTGRRNTEAFF. For the CDR3, the DNA is TGTGCCAGCAGCTTCAAGACAGGGAGGAGGAACACTGAAGCTTTCTTT. The chain is built from TRBV7-8 and TRBJ1-1; 7 positions agree with TRBD1. This CDR3 has 16 residues. Germline trimming cut 3 bases from V and 1 base from J; bases unmatched to any gene: 8. Germline-derived CDR1 and CDR2 are SGHVS and FQNEAQ. The full variable domain, rest sourced from reference TRBV7-8 and TRBJ1-1, is GAGVSQSPRYKVAKRGQDVALRCDPISGHVSLFWYQQALGQGPEFLTYFQNEAQLDKSGLPSDRFFAERPEGSVSTLKIQRTQQEDSAVYLCASSFKTGRRNTEAFFGQGTRLTVV.

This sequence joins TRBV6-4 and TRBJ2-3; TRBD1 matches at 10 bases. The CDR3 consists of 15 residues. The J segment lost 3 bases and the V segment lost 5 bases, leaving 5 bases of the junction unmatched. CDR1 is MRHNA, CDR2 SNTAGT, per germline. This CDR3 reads CASSPGTGETDTQYF. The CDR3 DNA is TGTGCCAGCAGTCCCGGGACAGGGGAAACAGATACGCAGTATTTT.

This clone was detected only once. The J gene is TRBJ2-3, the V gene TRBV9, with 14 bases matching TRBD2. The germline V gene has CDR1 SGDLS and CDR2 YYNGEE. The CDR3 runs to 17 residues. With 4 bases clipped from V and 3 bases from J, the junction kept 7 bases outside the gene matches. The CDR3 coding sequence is TGTGCCAGCAGCCTTGGGACTAGCGGGAGTATAACAGATACGCAGTATTTT. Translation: CASSLGTSGSITDTQYF.

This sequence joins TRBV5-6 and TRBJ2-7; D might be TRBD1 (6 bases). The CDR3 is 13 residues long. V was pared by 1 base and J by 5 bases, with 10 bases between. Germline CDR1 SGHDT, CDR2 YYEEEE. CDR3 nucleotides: TGTGCCAGCAGCTTGCCAGGGGAGAACGAGCAGTACTTC. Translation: CASSLPGENEQYF.

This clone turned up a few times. The CDR3, as DNA: TGCGCCAGCAGCCGTGGTGGGCTAGCGGCCTTCTACAATGAGCAGTTCTTC. Translated: CASSRGGLAAFYNEQFF. The V and J genes are TRBV4-1 and TRBJ2-1; 7 bases fit TRBD2. CDR3 size: 17 residues. V shed 4 bases, J shed 3 bases, and the junction held 12 bases outside the gene matches. Looked up from germline, CDR1 is MGHRA and CDR2 is YSYEKL.

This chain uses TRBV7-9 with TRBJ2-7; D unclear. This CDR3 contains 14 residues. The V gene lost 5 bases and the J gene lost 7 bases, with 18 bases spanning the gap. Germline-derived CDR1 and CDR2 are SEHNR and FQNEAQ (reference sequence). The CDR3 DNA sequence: TGTGCCAGCAGCCCCCTGACACGTTTGGTTGAGCAGTACTTC. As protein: CASSPLTRLVEQYF.

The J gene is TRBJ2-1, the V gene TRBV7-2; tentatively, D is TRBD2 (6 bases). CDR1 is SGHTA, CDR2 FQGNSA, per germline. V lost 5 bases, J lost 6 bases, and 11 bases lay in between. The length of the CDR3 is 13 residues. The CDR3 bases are TGTGCCAGCAGCCTAATTAGCGGCAATGAGCAGTTCTTC. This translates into CASSLISGNEQFF.